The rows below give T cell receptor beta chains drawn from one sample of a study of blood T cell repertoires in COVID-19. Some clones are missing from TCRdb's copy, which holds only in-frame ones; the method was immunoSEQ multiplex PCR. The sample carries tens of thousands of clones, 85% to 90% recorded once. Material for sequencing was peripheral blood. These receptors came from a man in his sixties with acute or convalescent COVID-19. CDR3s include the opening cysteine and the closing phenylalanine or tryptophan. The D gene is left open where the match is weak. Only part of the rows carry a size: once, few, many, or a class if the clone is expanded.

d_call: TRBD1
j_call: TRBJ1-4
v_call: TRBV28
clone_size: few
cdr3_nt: TGTGCCAGCAGTGCAACCGGGACAGAACTTAATGAAAAACTGTTTTTT
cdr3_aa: CASSATGTELNEKLFF

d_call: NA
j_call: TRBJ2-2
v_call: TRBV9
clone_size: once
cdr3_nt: TGTGCCAGCAGCCCCAGACTTCTCACCGGGGAGCTGTTTTTT
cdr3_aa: CASSPRLLTGELFF

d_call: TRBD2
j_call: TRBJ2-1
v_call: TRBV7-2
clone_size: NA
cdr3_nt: TGTGCCAGCAGCTTAGCGACAGGACTAGCGGTGTACAATGAGCAGTTCTTC
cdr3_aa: CASSLATGLAVYNEQFF

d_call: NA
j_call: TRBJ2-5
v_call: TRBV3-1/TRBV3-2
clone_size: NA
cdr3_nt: TGTGCCAGCAGCCAAGGGTGGTACAGGGACCAAGATACCCAGTACTTC
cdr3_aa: CASSQGWYRDQDTQYF

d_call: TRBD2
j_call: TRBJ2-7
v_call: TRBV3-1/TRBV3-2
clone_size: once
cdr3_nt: TGTGCCAGCTCGATGACTAGCGCAACATCCTACGAGCAGTACTTC
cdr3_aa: CASSMTSATSYEQYF

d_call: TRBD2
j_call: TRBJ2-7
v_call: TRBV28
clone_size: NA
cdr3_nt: TGTGCCAGCAACCCATCCGGGAGGCCCTACGAGCAGTACTTC
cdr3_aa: CASNPSGRPYEQYF

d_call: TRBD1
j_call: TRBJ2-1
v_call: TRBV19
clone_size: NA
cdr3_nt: TGTGCCAGTAGCCTGACAGGGGACCTCTACAATGAGCAGTTCTTC
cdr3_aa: CASSLTGDLYNEQFF

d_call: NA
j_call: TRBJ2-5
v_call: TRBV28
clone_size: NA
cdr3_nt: TGTGCCACCCTCGGGTTCCAGAGGACCCAGTACTTC
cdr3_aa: CATLGFQRTQYF

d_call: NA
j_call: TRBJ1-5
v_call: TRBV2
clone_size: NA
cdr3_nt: TGTGCCAGCAGCGCCGAGGGTAGTGGTAGCAATCAGCCCCAGCATTTT
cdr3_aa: CASSAEGSGSNQPQHF

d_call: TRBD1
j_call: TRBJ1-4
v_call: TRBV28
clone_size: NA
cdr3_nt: TGTGCCAGCAGTTCAGTTGGTCCGACAGGGTTAGCAGAAAAACTGTTTTTT
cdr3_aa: CASSSVGPTGLAEKLFF

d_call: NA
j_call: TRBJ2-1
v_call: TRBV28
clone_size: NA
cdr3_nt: TGTGCCAGCAGCTCGGGTGGAACAGGGATCAATGAGCAGTTCTTC
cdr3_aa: CASSSGGTGINEQFF

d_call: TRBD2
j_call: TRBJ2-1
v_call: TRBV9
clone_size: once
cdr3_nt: TGTGCCAGCAGCGTAGGTAGACTAGCGGGAAGTGAGCAGTTCTTC
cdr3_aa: CASSVGRLAGSEQFF

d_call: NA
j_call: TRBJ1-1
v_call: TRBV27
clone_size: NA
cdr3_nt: TGTGCCAGCACAGGGTTTGGTGAAGCTTTCTTT
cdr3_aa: CASTGFGEAFF

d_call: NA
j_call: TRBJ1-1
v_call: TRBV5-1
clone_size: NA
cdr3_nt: TGCGCCAGCAGCTCCTCCAGGGGACCCACTGAAGCTTTCTTT
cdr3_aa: CASSSSRGPTEAFF

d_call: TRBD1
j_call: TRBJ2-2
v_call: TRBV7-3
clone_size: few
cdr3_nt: TGTGCCAGCAGCATCCCCGGGACAGGGGGTGTCGGGGAGCTGTTTTTT
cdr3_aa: CASSIPGTGGVGELFF

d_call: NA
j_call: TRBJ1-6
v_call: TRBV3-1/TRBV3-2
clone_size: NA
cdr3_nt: TGTGCCAGCACCCAAGGGAGGTGGGGTTCACCCCTCCACTTT
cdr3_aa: CASTQGRWGSPLHF

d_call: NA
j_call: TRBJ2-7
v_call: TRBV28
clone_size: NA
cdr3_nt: TGTGCCAGCAGCCCACCCCAGGGCTCCGGAGCCTACGAGCAGTACTTC
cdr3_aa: CASSPPQGSGAYEQYF

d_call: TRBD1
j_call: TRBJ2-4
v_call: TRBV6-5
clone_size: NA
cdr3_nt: TGTGCCAGCCAAGAAGGGGGCAGGCATCAGTACTTC
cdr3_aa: CASQEGGRHQYF

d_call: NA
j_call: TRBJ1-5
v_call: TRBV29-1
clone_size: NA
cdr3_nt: TGCAGCGCGACAGGCAGTAGCAATCAGCCCCAGCATTTT
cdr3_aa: CSATGSSNQPQHF

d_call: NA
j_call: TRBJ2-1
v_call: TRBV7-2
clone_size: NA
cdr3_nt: TGTGCCAGCAGCTTAGAAATGAGCTCCTACAATGAGCAGTTCTTC
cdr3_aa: CASSLEMSSYNEQFF

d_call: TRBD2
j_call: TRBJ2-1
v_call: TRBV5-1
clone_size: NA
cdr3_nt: TGCGCCAGCAGCGAGACTAGCGGGAGCTACAATGAGCAGTTCTTC
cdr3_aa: CASSETSGSYNEQFF

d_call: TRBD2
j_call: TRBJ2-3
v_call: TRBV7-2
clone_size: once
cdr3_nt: TGTGCCAGCAGCTTAACTAGCGGGGACACAGATACGCAGTATTTT
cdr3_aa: CASSLTSGDTDTQYF

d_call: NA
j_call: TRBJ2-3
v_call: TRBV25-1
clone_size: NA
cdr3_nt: TGTGCCAGCAGTAACTTTGTGGGCCCCACAGATACGCAGTATTTT
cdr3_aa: CASSNFVGPTDTQYF

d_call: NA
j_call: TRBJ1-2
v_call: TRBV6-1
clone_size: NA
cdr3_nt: TGTGCCAGCAGTGATGGTCGGAGTGTCACTGGCTACACCTTC
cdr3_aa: CASSDGRSVTGYTF

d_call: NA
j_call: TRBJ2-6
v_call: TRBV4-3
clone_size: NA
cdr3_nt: TGCGCCAGCAGCCAAGATAGGAACGGGGGATCTGGGGCCAACGTCCTGACTTTC
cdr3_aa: CASSQDRNGGSGANVLTF

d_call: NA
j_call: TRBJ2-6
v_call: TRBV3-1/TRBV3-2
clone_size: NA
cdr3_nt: TGTGCCAGCAGCCAAGTTGGACAAAAGGTCAACGTCCTGACTTTC
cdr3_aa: CASSQVGQKVNVLTF

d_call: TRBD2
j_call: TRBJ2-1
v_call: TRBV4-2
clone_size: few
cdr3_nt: TGTGCCAGCAGCCAAGAAGGGAGGGCGGGAGCAGTTGAGCAGTTCTTC
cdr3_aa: CASSQEGRAGAVEQFF

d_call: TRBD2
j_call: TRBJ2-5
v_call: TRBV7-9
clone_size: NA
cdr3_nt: TGTGCCAGCAGCGGGAGGCATTCCGGGACTAGCGGGAGCGAGACCCAGTACTTC
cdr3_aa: CASSGRHSGTSGSETQYF

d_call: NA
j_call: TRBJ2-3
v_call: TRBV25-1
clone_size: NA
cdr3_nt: TGTGCCAGCAGTGAATATACCCGGAGCACAGATACGCAGTATTTT
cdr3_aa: CASSEYTRSTDTQYF

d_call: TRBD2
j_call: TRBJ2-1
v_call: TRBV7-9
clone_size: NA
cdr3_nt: TGTGCCAGCAGCTTAACTAGCGGGAGAGAGGGTGAGCAGTTCTTC
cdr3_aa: CASSLTSGREGEQFF

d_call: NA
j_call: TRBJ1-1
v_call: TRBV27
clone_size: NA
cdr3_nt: TGTGCCAGCAGCCCACTGGGGGACATGAACACTGAAGCTTTCTTT
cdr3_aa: CASSPLGDMNTEAFF

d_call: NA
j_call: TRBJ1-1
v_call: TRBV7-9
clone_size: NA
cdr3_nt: TGTGCCAGCTCAGCGATCGACCGAGGCGGGATGAACACTGAAGCTTTCTTT
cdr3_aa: CASSAIDRGGMNTEAFF

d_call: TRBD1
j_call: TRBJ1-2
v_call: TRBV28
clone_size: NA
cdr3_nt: TGTGCCAGCAGGTCCCTCATCTTACAGGGGGCGTCCTATGGCTACACCTTC
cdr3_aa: CASRSLILQGASYGYTF

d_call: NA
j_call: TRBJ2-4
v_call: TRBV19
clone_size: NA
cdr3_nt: TGTGCCAGTAGTCCCCCCTCGAGCATTCAGTACTTC
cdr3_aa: CASSPPSSIQYF

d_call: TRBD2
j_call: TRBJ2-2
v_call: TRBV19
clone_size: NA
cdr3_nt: TGTGCCAGTAGTATGGGGGGGAGAGACACCGGGGAGCTGTTTTTT
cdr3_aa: CASSMGGRDTGELFF

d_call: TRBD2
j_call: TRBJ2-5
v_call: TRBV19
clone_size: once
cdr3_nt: TGTGCCAGTAGTACTTTGACTAGCGGGCAAGAGACCCAGTACTTC
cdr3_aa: CASSTLTSGQETQYF

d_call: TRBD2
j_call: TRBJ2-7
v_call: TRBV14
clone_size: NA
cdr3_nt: TGTGCCAGCAGCCAGTCAGCGGGAGGGCCATGGGTGCAGTACTTC
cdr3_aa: CASSQSAGGPWVQYF

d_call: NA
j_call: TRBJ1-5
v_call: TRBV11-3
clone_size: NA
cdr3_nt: TGTGCCAGCAGCTTCCCGTCGACGGAGGCTGATCAGCCCCAGCATTTT
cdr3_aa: CASSFPSTEADQPQHF

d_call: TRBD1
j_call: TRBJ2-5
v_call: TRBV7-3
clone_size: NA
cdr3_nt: TGTGCCAGCAGCTTGAGAGGGGGCGCCTTAGAGACCCAGTACTTC
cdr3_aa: CASSLRGGALETQYF

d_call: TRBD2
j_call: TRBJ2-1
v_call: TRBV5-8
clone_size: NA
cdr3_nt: TGTGCCAGCAGCGACAGCGGGAGGTTCTACAATGAGCAGTTCTTC
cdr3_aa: CASSDSGRFYNEQFF

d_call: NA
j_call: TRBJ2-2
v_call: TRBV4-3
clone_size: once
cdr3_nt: TGCGCCAGCAGCCACCTAGGGGCAGCGAACACCGGGGAGCTGTTTTTT
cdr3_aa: CASSHLGAANTGELFF

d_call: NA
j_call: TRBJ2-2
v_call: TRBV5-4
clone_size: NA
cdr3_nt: TGTGCCAGCAGCAGAGGGACATCCACCGGGGAGCTGTTTTTT
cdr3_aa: CASSRGTSTGELFF

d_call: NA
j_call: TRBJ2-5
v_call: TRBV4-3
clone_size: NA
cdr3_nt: TGCGCCAGCAGCCCACAAGGAGGGGGGGGCGCGAGGTGGGAGACCCAGTACTTC
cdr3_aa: CASSPQGGGGARWETQYF

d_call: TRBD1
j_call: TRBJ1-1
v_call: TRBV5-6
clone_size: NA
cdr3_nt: TGTGCCAGCAGCATGGACAGGGTAATGGGTGCTTTCTTT
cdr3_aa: CASSMDRVMGAFF

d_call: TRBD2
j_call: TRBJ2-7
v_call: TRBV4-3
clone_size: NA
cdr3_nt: TGCGCCAGCAGCCTAGGACTAGCGGGAGGTCCTAGCTACGAGCAGTACTTC
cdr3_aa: CASSLGLAGGPSYEQYF

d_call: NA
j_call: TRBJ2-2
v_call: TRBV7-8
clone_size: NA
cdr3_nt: TGTGCCAGCAGCTCCGTGACTAACACCGGGGAGCTGTTTTTT
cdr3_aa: CASSSVTNTGELFF

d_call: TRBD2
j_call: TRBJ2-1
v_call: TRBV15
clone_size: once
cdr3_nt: TGTGCCACCAGCAGAGATCTAACTAGCGGTAGGGGTGAGCAGTTCTTC
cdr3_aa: CATSRDLTSGRGEQFF

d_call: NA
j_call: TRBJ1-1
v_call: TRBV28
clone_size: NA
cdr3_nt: TGTGCCAGCAGTTTATTAGTCCGTGGAGGAGCTTTCTTT
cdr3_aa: CASSLLVRGGAFF

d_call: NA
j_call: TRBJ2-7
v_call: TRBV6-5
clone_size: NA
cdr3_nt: TGTGCCAGCAGGGGAGGGGGAGGGGTATACGAGCAGTACTTC
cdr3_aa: CASRGGGGVYEQYF

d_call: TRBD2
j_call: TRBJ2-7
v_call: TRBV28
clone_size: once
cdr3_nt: TGTGCCAGCAGTTTCCTACCGACTAGCAGCTACGAGCAGTACTTC
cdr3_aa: CASSFLPTSSYEQYF

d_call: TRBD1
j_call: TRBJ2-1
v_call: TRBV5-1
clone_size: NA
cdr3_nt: TGCGCCAGCAGTGCAACAGGGGGCTTCTACAATGAGCAGTTCTTC
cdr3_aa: CASSATGGFYNEQFF

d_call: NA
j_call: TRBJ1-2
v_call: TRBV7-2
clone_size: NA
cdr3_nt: TGTGCCAGCAGCCCGTGGGGGGGAATGGACTATGGCTACACCTTC
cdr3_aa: CASSPWGGMDYGYTF

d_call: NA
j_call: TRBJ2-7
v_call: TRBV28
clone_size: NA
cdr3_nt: TGTGCCAGCAGCCTTAGCTCCTACGAGCAGTACTTC
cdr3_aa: CASSLSSYEQYF

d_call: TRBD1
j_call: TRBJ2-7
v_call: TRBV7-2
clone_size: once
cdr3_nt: TGTGCCAGCAGCTTAAAAGGGGGCGTTGTGAACGAGCAGTACTTC
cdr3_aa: CASSLKGGVVNEQYF

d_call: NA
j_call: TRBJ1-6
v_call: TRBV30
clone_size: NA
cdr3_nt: TGTGCCTGGACCCCCCCCTTAAGGCAGGAACTTTCACCCCTCCACTTT
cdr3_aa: CAWTPPLRQELSPLHF

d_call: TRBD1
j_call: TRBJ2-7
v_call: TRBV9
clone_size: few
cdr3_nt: TGTGCCAGCAGCGTCGGACAGGGGGCCTACGAGCAGTACTTC
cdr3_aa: CASSVGQGAYEQYF

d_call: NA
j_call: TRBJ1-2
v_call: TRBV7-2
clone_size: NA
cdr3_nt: TGTGCCAGCAGCTTAGGGCCAGGGGCAGCAGAGCGACTCTATGGCTACACCTTC
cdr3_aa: CASSLGPGAAERLYGYTF

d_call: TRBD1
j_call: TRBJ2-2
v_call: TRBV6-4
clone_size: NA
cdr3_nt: TGTGCCAGCAGTGAAGGGGGCAATTCCGGGGAGCTGTTTTTT
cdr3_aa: CASSEGGNSGELFF

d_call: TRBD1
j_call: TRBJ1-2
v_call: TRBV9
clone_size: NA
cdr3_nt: TGTGCCAGCAGCGCTACAGGGGGAAACTATGGCTACACCTTC
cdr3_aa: CASSATGGNYGYTF